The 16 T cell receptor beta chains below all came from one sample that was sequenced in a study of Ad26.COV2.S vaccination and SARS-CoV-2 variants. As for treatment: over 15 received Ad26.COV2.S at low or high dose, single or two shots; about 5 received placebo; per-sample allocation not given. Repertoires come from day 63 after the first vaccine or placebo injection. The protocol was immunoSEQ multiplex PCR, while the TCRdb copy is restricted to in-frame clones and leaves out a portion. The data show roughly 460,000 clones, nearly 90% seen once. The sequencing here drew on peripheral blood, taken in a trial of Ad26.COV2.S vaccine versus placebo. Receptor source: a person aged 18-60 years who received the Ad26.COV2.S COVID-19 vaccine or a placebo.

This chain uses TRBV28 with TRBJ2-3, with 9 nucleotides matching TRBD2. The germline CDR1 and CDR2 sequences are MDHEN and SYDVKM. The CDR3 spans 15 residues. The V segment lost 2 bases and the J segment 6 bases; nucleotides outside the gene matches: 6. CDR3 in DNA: TGTGCCAGCAGTTTAGCGGGAGGGCCGGCGGATACGCAGTATTTT. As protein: CASSLAGGPADTQYF.

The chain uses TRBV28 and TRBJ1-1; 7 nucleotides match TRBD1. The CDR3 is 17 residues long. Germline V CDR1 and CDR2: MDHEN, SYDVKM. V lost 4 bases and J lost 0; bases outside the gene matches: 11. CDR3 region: CASSSAWDSAVNTEAFF. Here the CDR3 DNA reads TGTGCCAGCAGTTCCGCTTGGGACAGCGCCGTGAACACTGAAGCTTTCTTT.

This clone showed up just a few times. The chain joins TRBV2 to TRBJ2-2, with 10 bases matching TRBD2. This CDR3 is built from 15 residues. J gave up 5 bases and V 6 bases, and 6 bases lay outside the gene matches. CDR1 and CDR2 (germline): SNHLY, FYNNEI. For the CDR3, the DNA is TGTGCCAGCAGGGGTGTAGCGGGAGGTACCGGGGAGCTGTTTTTT. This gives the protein CASRGVAGGTGELFF.

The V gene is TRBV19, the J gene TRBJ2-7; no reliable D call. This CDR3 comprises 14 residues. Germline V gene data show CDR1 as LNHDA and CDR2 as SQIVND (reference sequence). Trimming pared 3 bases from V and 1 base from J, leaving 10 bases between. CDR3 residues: CASSMQGSSYEQYF. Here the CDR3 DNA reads TGTGCCAGTAGTATGCAAGGTTCGTCCTACGAGCAGTACTTC.

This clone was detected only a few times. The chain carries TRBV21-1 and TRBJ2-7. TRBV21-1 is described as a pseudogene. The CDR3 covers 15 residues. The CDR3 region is CASSIISGISYEQYF. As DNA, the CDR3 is TGTGCCAGCAGCATCATCTCCGGAATTTCCTACGAGCAGTACTTC.

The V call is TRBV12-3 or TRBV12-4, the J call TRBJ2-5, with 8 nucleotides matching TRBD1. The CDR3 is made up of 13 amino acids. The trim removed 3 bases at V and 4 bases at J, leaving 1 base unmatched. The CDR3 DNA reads TGTGCCAGCAGTTTCACAGGGGGAGAGACCCAGTACTTC. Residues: CASSFTGGETQYF.

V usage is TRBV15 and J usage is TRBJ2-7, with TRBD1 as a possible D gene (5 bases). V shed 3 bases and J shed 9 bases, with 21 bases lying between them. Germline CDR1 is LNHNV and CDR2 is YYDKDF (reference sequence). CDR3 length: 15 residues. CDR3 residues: CATSRNWGEASGQYF. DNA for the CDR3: TGTGCCACCAGCAGGAATTGGGGCGAGGCTTCGGGGCAGTACTTC.

DNA for the CDR3: TGTGCCAGCAGTTTCCCAGGAGGGCGGGACACTGAAGCTTTCTTT. Translating gives CASSFPGGRDTEAFF. This sequence joins TRBV28 and TRBJ1-1; D remains ambiguous. The length of the CDR3 is 15 residues. Germline V gene data show CDR1 as MDHEN and CDR2 as SYDVKM. V was trimmed by 3 bases and J by 3 bases, leaving 14 bases between them.

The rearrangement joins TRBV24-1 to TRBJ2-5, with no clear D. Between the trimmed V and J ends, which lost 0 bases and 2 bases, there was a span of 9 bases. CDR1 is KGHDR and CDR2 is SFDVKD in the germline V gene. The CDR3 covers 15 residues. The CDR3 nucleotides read TGTGCCACCAGTGATTTGCTTCTCGGGCAAGAGACCCAGTACTTC. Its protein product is CATSDLLLGQETQYF.

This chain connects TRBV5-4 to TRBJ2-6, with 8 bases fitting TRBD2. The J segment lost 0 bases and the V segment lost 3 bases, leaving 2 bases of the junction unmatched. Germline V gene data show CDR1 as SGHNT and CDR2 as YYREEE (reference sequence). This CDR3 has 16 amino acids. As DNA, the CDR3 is TGTGCCAGCAGCTCTCGGGGGGGCTCTGGGGCCAACGTCCTGACTTTC. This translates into CASSSRGGSGANVLTF.

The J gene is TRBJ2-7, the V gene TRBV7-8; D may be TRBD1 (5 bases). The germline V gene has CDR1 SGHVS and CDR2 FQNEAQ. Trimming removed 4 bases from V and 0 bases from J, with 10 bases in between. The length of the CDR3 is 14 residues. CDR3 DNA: TGTGCCAGCAGCTCCCCGGACATCTCCTACGAGCAGTACTTC. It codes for CASSSPDISYEQYF.

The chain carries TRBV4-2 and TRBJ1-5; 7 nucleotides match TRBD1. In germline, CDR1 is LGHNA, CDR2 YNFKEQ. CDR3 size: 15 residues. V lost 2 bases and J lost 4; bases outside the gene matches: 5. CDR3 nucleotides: TGTGCCAGCAGCCAATCCGGGACAGCGAATCAGCCCCAGCATTTT. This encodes CASSQSGTANQPQHF.

CDR3 nucleotide sequence: TGTGCCACCAGTGACCCAAAACAGGGTTTGGAAACCCAGTACTTC. This translates into CATSDPKQGLETQYF. This rearrangement joins TRBV24-1 to TRBJ2-5, with D possibly TRBD1 on 6 matching bases. Germline CDR1 KGHDR, CDR2 SFDVKD. The CDR3 is 15 residues long. Trimming removed 4 bases at V and 8 bases at J, with 19 bases between.

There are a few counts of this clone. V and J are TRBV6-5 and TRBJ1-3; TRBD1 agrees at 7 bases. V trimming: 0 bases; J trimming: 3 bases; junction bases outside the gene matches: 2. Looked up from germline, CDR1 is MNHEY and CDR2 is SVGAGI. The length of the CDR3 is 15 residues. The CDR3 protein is CASSYSQGVGNTIYF. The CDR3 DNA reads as TGTGCCAGCAGTTACTCGCAGGGGGTTGGAAACACCATATATTTT.

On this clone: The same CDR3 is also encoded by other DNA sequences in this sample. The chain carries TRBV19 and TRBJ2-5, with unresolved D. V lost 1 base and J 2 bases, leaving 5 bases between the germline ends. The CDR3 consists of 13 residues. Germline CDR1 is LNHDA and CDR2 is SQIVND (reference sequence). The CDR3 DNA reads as TGTGCCAGTAGTATAGGGTCTCAAGAGACCCAGTACTTC. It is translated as CASSIGSQETQYF.

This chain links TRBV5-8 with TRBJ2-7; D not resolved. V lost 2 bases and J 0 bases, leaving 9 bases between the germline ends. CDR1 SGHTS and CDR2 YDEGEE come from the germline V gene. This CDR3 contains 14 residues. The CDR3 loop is CASSFYQVSYEQYF. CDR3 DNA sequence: TGTGCCAGCAGCTTTTATCAGGTCTCCTACGAGCAGTACTTC.